These T cell receptor beta chains were read from a single sample in a study of monozygotic twins with inflammatory bowel disease. Reanalyzing the 5' RACE reads, TCRdb keeps one entry per CDR3 protein, without DNA. The listing contains roughly 140,000 distinct CDR3 sequences. Sample: blood. The receptors were gathered from a human donor with ulcerative colitis or Crohn's disease, or a healthy co-twin of an affected twin (not recorded which). CDR3s include the opening cysteine and the closing phenylalanine or tryptophan. Fields, in order: V gene, J gene, CDR3 protein.

>TRBV7-2|TRBJ2-2
CASSLAVPRGGDRSGELFF
>TRBV20-1|TRBJ1-6
CSARLSPGTGDSPLHF
>TRBV20-1|TRBJ1-2
CSAINRGPSTRWDGYTF
>TRBV20-1|TRBJ1-1
CSARDRTDGEALF
>TRBV27|TRBJ2-2
CASSQGAGALTGELFF
>TRBV11-3|TRBJ2-2
CASSLEVPPSTGELFF
>TRBV5-1|TRBJ1-1
CASSVREDSGAFF
>TRBV10-3|TRBJ1-1
CAISEVQDTEAFF
>TRBV7-3|TRBJ2-1
CASSLKGRSRGYYNEQFF
>TRBV7-9|TRBJ1-1
CASSSPGKNTEAFF
>TRBV6-1|TRBJ2-1
CASSKGGTGFF
>TRBV12-5|TRBJ1-5
CASGFGGQRSNQPQHF
>TRBV6-2/TRBV6-3|TRBJ2-5
CASSYSRLAGEPYQETQYF
>TRBV7-3|TRBJ2-1
CASSIGGALGEQFF
>TRBV20-1|TRBJ1-1
CSARRDLNTEAFF
>TRBV6-1|TRBJ1-5
CASTPGGFNQPQHF
>TRBV14|TRBJ1-5
CARSQDWAANSNQPQHF